The rows below give T cell receptor beta chains drawn from one sample of a study of blood T cell repertoires in COVID-19. The table came from immunoSEQ multiplex PCR; TCRdb's copy has only in-frame clones and leaves some out. The sample includes hundreds of thousands of clones, approximately 90% seen only once; the top ten take around 2%. Sequencing was carried out using PBMCs or T cells enriched from blood (not recorded which). The origin of the receptors is a woman aged 55 to 70 in a cohort exposed to, infected with or recovered from COVID-19 (not recorded which). The CDR3 runs from the conserved cysteine through the conserved F or W. The D gene is left open where the match is weak. A row's size may be missing; if present it is once, few, many or a size class.

J gene	clone size	D gene	V gene	CDR3 protein	CDR3 DNA
TRBJ2-2	.	.	TRBV12-3/TRBV12-4	CASSFDRTGELFF	TGTGCCAGCAGTTTCGATCGGACCGGGGAGCTGTTTTTT
TRBJ1-4	.	.	TRBV28	CASRDTGLTNEKLFF	TGTGCCAGCAGGGACACAGGGTTAACTAATGAAAAACTGTTTTTT
TRBJ2-4	.	TRBD2	TRBV4-3	CASSQDRDLQLAGDIQYF	TGCGCCAGCAGCCAAGATAGAGACCTGCAACTAGCGGGAGACATTCAGTACTTC
TRBJ1-5	.	.	TRBV28	CASSLFGSNQPQHF	TGTGCCAGCAGTTTATTCGGGAGCAATCAGCCCCAGCATTTT
TRBJ2-7	.	.	TRBV2	CASSDVTGSSYEQYF	TGTGCCAGCAGTGATGTGACAGGTAGCTCCTACGAGCAGTACTTC
TRBJ2-3	.	TRBD2	TRBV2	CASSGLAVPTDTQYF	TGTGCCAGCAGTGGACTAGCGGTTCCCACAGATACGCAGTATTTT
TRBJ2-3	.	.	TRBV29-1	CSVEGVRGTDTQYF	TGCAGCGTTGAAGGGGTCAGGGGCACAGATACGCAGTATTTT
TRBJ1-2	.	TRBD1	TRBV10-3	CAIRGDSYYGYTF	TGTGCCATCAGGGGGGACAGTTACTATGGCTACACCTTC
TRBJ2-1	.	TRBD1	TRBV3-1/TRBV3-2	CASSQGLPGQGGIEQFF	TGTGCCAGCAGCCAAGGTCTTCCCGGACAGGGGGGTATCGAGCAGTTCTTC
TRBJ1-1	.	TRBD1	TRBV10-3	CAISPTGANTEAFF	TGTGCCATCAGTCCGACAGGGGCCAACACTGAAGCTTTCTTT
TRBJ2-7	.	TRBD2	TRBV19	CASSSFLAGGSYEQYF	TGTGCCAGTAGTAGTTTCCTAGCGGGAGGCTCCTACGAGCAGTACTTC
TRBJ2-7	.	.	TRBV7-2	CASSLQASYEQYF	TGTGCCAGCAGCTTACAGGCCTCCTACGAGCAGTACTTC
TRBJ1-2	.	TRBD1	TRBV27	CASSNRDRGNYGYTF	TGTGCCAGCAGCAATCGGGACAGGGGGAACTATGGCTACACCTTC
TRBJ1-4	.	.	TRBV7-3	CASSLTGDSNEKLFF	TGTGCCAGCAGTCTTACAGGCGACTCGAATGAAAAACTGTTTTTT
TRBJ2-5	.	.	TRBV11-2	CASSFNGYQETQYF	TGTGCCAGCAGCTTCAACGGGTACCAAGAGACCCAGTACTTC
TRBJ1-5	.	TRBD1	TRBV19	CASSFGTGVGNQPQHF	TGTGCCAGTAGTTTCGGGACAGGGGTCGGCAATCAGCCCCAGCATTTT
TRBJ2-2	.	.	TRBV28	CASGLEGGRTGELFF	TGTGCCAGTGGGTTGGAGGGAGGAAGGACCGGGGAGCTGTTTTTT
TRBJ2-3	.	.	TRBV9	CASSVAGYSPTDTQYF	TGTGCCAGCAGCGTAGCGGGGTATTCCCCCACAGATACGCAGTATTTT
TRBJ1-1	.	TRBD1	TRBV7-9	CASSRQGKNTEAFF	TGTGCCAGCAGTCGACAGGGGAAAAACACTGAAGCTTTCTTT
TRBJ2-2	once	.	TRBV18	CASSPTPATGELFF	TGTGCCAGCTCACCAACTCCTGCCACCGGGGAGCTGTTTTTT
TRBJ2-7	few	TRBD2	TRBV6-4	CASSEKREYYEQYF	TGTGCCAGCAGTGAGAAGCGGGAGTACTACGAGCAGTACTTC
TRBJ2-7	.	.	TRBV15	CATSRADNYEQYF	TGTGCCACCAGCAGAGCGGACAACTACGAGCAGTACTTC
TRBJ2-2	.	TRBD1	TRBV19	CASRRGTGNTGELFF	TGTGCCAGTAGGAGAGGGACAGGGAACACCGGGGAGCTGTTTTTT
TRBJ2-1	once	.	TRBV28	CASSTLVTEQFF	TGTGCCAGCAGTACCCTAGTTACTGAGCAGTTCTTC
TRBJ2-1	.	TRBD2	TRBV5-1	CASSSGTSGPNEQFF	TGCGCCAGCAGCTCAGGGACTAGCGGTCCCAATGAGCAGTTCTTC
TRBJ2-1	.	TRBD2	TRBV28	CASSLLAGASYNEQFF	TGTGCCAGCAGTTTACTAGCGGGAGCCTCCTACAATGAGCAGTTCTTC
TRBJ1-5	few	TRBD1	TRBV28	CASRTQGANQPQHF	TGTGCCAGCAGGACACAGGGGGCTAACCAGCCCCAGCATTTT
TRBJ2-3	.	TRBD2	TRBV3-1/TRBV3-2	CASSRRTSGASTDTQYF	TGTGCCAGCAGCCGACGGACTAGCGGGGCTAGCACAGATACGCAGTATTTT